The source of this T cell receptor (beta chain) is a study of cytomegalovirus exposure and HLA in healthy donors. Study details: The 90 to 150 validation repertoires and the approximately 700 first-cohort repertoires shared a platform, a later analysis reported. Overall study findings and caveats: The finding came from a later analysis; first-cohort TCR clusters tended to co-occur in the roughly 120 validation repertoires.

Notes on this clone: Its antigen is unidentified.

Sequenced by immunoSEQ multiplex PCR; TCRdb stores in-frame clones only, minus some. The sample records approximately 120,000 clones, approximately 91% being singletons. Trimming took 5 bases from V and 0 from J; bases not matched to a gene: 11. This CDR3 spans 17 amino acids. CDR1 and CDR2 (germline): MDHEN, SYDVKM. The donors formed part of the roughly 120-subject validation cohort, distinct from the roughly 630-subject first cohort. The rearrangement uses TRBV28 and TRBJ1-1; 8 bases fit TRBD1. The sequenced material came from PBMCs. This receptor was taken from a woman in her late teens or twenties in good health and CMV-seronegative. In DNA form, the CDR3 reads TGTGCCAGCAGTCCCCGGCAGGGGGCGAGGTTGAACACTGAAGCTTTCTTT. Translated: CASSPRQGARLNTEAFF.